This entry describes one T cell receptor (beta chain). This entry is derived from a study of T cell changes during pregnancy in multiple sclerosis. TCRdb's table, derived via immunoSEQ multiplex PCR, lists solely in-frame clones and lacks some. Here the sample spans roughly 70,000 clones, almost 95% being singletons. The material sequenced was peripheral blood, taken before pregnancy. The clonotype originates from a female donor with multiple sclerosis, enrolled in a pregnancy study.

CDR3: CASSYGGGHQPQHF. The CDR3 DNA reads as TGTGCCAGCAGTTACGGCGGGGGGCATCAGCCCCAGCATTTT. V and J are TRBV6-6 and TRBJ1-5; TRBD1 might be the D (6 bases). The CDR3 runs to 14 residues. V was pared by 2 bases and J by 5 bases, with 10 bases between. Germline CDR1 MNHNY, CDR2 SVGAGI (reference sequence).